This T cell receptor beta chain was observed in a study of OX40 agonist ivuxolimab in advanced cancers. Study summary: People in dose escalation had one of these cancers: hepatocellular carcinoma, melanoma, renal cell or head and neck cancer. The study reported partial responses in three patients: one hepatocellular carcinoma, two cutaneous melanoma. Study results and caveats: Not determined was the antigen specificity of the expanded peripheral T cells.

As to this clone: Its target is not known.

Autoimmune disease history or systemic immunosuppression was exclusionary. The repertoire was sequenced with immunoSEQ multiplex PCR; TCRdb's copy has only in-frame clones and lacks some. Among about 100,000 clones listed, just under 90% were seen once. The CDR3 length is 14 residues. V was trimmed by 7 bases and J by 2 bases, leaving 14 bases between them. Germline CDR1 and CDR2: MNHNS and SASEGT. The sequenced sample was CD4+ or CD8+ T cells sorted from blood, obtained in a trial of the OX40 agonist ivuxolimab. The chain is built from TRBV6-1 and TRBJ1-1, with D tentatively TRBD1 (6 bases). This TCR was recovered from an adult with an advanced solid tumor such as melanoma, head and neck, liver or kidney cancer. Here the CDR3 reads CASTSDRSNTEAFF. The DNA of the CDR3 is TGTGCCAGCACCTCAGACAGGTCAAACACTGAAGCTTTCTTT.